This T cell receptor beta chain was obtained from a study of human versus mouse CDR3 diversity and MHC coevolution. The CDR3 is 13 residues long. Trimming shortened V by 3 bases and J by 4 bases, and 9 bases separated the two germline ends. Germline CDR1 and CDR2: SGHTA and FQGTGA. Profiled with immunoSEQ multiplex PCR; TCRdb holds only in-frame clones, not every one. Of about 80,000 clones in the sample, 93% were seen once. Sorting isolated naive CD4 T cells lacking CD45RO and expressing CD62L. The chain couples TRBV7-3 to TRBJ2-5, with D uncertain. This sequence originates from a person between 25 and 69 years old in good health. Sequencing input: naive CD4+ T cells from blood. Regarding subset: CD45RO-negative CD62L-positive naive CD4 T cells. Here the CDR3 DNA reads TGTGCCAGCAGCTTGAGTTTTGGAGAGACCCAGTACTTC. It codes for CASSLSFGETQYF.